Presented here are 3 T cell receptor beta chains from one specimen sequenced in a study of T cells in Graves' hyperthyroidism and ophthalmopathy. The CDR3 regions of TCR beta were amplified from RNA transcripts. The TCR CDR3 was amplified in a first-round RT-PCR using the HTBI primer set. One entry per CDR3 protein results from TCRdb running MiXCR on the multiplex PCR reads. Of 350,000 to 450,000 distinct CDR3 sequences listed, about an eighth are singletons. Sequencing input: blood. These receptors originate from a man aged 45-65 years with Graves' ophthalmopathy.

This clonotype has at least ten counts. V and J are TRBV27 and TRBJ2-3; D not resolved. The CDR3 is 14 amino acids. Trimming removed 2 bases from V and 6 bases from J, with 12 bases in between. Per the germline V gene, CDR1 is MNHEY and CDR2 is SMNVEV (reference sequence). CDR3 bases: TGTGCCAGCAGTTTAGGATGGGCCACGGATACGCAGTATTTT. It is translated as CASSLGWATDTQYF.

This clonotype has more than one count but fewer than ten. The chain links TRBV5-1 to TRBJ2-3, with TRBD2 matching over 15 bases. Germline lookup yields CDR1 SGHRS and CDR2 YFSETQ. The CDR3 extends over 19 amino acids. V lost 4 bases, J lost 2 bases, and 11 bases stayed unmatched. In DNA, the CDR3 is TGCGCCAGCAGCCCGGGACTAGCGGGGGGTTCCCAATTCACAGATACGCAGTATTTT. It encodes CASSPGLAGGSQFTDTQYF.

This clonotype has ten or more counts. V gene TRBV5-1 combines with J gene TRBJ2-2, with 11 bases fitting TRBD1. This CDR3 region has 15 residues. Per the germline V gene, CDR1 is SGHRS and CDR2 is YFSETQ. J was trimmed by 6 bases and V by 4 bases; bases with no gene match: 5. The CDR3 reads CASSDGTGGSGELFF. The CDR3 DNA reads as TGCGCCAGCAGCGACGGGACAGGGGGTTCCGGGGAGCTGTTTTTT. The full variable domain, completed using reference TRBV5-1 and TRBJ2-2, is KAGVTQTPRYLIKTRGQQVTLSCSPISGHRSVSWYQQTPGQGLQFLFEYFSETQRNKGNFPGRFSGRQFSNSRSEMNVSTLELGDSALYLCASSDGTGGSGELFFGEGSRLTVL.